This T cell receptor (beta chain) was found in a study of blood T cells in healthy people across ages. Looking at the study overall: Template switching recovered approximately one barcoded beta molecule for every two T cells.

The germline V gene has CDR1 ENHRY and CDR2 SYGVKD. This CDR3 region has 16 residues. V lost 1 base and J lost 0, with 13 bases in between. A second roughly 6 to 12 cycle PCR used barcoded and J-beta primers. MiXCR, run by TCRdb on the 5' RACE reads, gives a single entry per CDR3 protein. The sample has over a million distinct CDR3 sequences; approximately 59% are singletons. PBMCs, at least 7 million per sample, were isolated. This sequence originates from a man between 18 and 35 years old in good health. This sequence joins TRBV10-3 and TRBJ2-7; D may be TRBD2 (6 bases). The sample was blood. DNA of the CDR3: TGTGCCATCAGTGAGTGGGGGGACTTTGCCTCCTACGAGCAGTACTTC. Protein product: CAISEWGDFASYEQYF.